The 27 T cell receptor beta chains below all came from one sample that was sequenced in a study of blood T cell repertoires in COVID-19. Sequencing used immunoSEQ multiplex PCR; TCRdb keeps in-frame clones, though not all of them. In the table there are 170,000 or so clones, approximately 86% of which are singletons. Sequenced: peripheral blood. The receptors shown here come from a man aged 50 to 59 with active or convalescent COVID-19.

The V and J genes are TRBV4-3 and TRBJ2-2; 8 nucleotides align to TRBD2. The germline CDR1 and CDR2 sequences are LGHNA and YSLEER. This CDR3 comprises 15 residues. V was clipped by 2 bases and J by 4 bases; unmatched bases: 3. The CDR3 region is CASSQLSGGTGELFF. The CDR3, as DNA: TGCGCCAGCAGCCAACTCAGCGGGGGCACCGGGGAGCTGTTTTTT.

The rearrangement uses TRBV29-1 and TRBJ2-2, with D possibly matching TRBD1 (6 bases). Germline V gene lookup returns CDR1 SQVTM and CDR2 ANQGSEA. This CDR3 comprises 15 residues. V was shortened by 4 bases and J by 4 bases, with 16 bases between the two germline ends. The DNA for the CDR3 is TGCAGCGTTGCTACAGGGATTACTGCCACCGGGGAGCTGTTTTTT. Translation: CSVATGITATGELFF.

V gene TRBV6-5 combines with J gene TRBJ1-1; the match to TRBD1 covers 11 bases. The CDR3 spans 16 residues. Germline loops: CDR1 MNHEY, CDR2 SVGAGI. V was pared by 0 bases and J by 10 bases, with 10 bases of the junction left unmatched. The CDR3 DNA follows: TGTGCCAGCAGTTACTCGCCGGGACAGGGGGTGGAGTTAGCTTTCTTT. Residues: CASSYSPGQGVELAFF.

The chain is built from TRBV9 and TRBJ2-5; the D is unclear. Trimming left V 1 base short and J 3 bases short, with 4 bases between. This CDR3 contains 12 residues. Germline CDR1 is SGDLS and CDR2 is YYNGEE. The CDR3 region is CASSVREETQYF. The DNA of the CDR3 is TGTGCCAGCAGCGTACGTGAAGAGACCCAGTACTTC.

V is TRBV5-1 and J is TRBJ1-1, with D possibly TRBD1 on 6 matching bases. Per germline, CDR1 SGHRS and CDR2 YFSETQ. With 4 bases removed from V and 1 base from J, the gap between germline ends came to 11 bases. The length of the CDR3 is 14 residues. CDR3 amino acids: CASSPGQRNTEAFF. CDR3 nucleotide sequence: TGCGCCAGCAGCCCCGGACAGCGGAACACTGAAGCTTTCTTT.

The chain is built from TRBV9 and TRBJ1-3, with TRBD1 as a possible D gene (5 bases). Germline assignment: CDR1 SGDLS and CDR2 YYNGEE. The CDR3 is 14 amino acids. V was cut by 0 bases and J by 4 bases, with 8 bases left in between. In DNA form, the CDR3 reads TGTGCCAGCAGCGTAGCAGGGCTGGGAAACACCATATATTTT. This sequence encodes CASSVAGLGNTIYF.

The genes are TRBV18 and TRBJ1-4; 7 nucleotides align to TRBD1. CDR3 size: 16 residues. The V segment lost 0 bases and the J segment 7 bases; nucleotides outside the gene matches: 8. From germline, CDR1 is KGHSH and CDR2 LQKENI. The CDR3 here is CASSPPNRDSVEKLFF. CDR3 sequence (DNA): TGTGCCAGCTCACCACCGAACCGGGACAGTGTTGAAAAACTGTTTTTT.

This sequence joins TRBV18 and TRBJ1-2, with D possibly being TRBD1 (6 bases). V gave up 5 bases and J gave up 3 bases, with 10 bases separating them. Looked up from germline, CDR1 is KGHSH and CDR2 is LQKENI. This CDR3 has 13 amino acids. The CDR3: CASSRQEYYGYTF. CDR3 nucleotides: TGTGCCAGCTCAAGACAGGAGTACTATGGCTACACCTTC.

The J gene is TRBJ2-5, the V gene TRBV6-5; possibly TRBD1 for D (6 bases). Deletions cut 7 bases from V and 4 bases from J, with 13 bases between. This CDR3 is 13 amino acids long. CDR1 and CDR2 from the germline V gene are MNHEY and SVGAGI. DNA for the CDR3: TGTGCCAGCACCCAACAGGGTGGAGAGACCCAGTACTTC. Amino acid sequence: CASTQQGGETQYF.

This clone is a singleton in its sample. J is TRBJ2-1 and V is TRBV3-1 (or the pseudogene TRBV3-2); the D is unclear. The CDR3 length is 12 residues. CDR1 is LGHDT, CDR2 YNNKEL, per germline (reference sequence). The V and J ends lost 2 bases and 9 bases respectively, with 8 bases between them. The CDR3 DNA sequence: TGTGCCAGCAGCCAATTCGCGGTTGAGCAGTTCTTC. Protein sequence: CASSQFAVEQFF.

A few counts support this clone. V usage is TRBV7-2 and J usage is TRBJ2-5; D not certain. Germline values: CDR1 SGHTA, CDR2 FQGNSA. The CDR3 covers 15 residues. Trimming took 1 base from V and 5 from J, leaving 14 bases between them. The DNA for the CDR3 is TGTGCCAGCAGCTTAGACACCCTTCCGCGGGAGACCCAGTACTTC. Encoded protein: CASSLDTLPRETQYF.

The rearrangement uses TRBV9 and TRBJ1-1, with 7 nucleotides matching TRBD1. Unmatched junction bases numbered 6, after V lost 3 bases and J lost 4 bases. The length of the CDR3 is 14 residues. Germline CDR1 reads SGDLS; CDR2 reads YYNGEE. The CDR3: CASSALRGSTEAFF. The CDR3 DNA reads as TGTGCCAGCAGCGCCCTCAGGGGGTCCACTGAAGCTTTCTTT. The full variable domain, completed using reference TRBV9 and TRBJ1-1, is DSGVTQTPKHLITATGQRVTLRCSPRSGDLSVYWYQQSLDQGLQFLIQYYNGEERAKGNILERFSAQQFPDLHSELNLSSLELGDSALYFCASSALRGSTEAFFGQGTRLTVV.

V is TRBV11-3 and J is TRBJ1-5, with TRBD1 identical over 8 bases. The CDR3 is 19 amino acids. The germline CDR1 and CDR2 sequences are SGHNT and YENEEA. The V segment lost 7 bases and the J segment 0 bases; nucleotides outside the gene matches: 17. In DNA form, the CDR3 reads TGTGCCAGCAAACCCACCCTGTCCACAGGGGGATATAGCAATCAGCCCCAGCATTTT. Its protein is CASKPTLSTGGYSNQPQHF.

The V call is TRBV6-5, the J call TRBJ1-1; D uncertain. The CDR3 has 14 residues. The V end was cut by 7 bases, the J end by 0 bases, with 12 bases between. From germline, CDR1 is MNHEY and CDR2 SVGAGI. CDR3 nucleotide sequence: TGTGCCAGCATTTCAACACCCATGAACACTGAAGCTTTCTTT. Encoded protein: CASISTPMNTEAFF.

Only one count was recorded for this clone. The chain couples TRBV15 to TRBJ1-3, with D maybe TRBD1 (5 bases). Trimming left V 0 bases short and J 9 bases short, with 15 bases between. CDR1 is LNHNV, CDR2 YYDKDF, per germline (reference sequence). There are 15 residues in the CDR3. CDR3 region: CATSRDRGSEGTIYF. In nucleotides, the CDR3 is TGTGCCACCAGCAGAGATCGGGGGTCTGAAGGCACCATATATTTT.

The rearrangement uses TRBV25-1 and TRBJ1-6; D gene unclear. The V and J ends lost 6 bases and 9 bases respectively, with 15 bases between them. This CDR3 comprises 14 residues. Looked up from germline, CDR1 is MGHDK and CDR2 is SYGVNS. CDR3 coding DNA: TGTGCCAGCAGCAAACCCGGGGAGGTTTCACCCCTCCACTTT. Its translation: CASSKPGEVSPLHF.

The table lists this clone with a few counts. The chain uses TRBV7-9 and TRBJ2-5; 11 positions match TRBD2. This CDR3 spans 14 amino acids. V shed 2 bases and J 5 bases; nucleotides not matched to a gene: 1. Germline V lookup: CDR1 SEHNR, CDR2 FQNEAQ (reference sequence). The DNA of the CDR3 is TGTGCCAGCAGCTTATCTAGCGGGGGGGAGACCCAGTACTTC. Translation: CASSLSSGGETQYF.

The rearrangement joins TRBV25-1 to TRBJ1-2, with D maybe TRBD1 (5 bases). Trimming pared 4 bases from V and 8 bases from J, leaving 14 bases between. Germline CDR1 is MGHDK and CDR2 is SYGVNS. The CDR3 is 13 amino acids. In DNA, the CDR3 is TGTGCCAGCAGTGTCGAAGGGGTCGGAGGCTACACCTTC. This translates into CASSVEGVGGYTF.

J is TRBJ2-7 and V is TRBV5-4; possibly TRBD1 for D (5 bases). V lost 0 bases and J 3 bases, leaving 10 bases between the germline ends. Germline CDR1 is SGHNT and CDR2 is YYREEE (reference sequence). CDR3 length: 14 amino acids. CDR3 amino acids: CASSLAFRDYEQYF. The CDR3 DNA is TGTGCCAGCAGCTTGGCTTTCAGGGACTACGAGCAGTACTTC.

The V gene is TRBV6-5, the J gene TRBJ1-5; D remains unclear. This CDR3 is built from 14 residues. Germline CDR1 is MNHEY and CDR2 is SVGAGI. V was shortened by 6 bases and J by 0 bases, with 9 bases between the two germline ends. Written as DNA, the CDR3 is TGTGCCAGCAGGGTGGACTATAGCAATCAGCCCCAGCATTTT. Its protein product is CASRVDYSNQPQHF.

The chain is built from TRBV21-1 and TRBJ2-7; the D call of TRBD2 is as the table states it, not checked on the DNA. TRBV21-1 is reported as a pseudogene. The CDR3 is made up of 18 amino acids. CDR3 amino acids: CASTSALAGAPFVYEQYF. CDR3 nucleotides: TGTGCCAGCACCTCCGCCCTAGCGGGAGCCCCTTTCGTCTACGAGCAGTACTTC.

The CDR3 here is CASSLDGTGNSYEQYF. The CDR3 DNA follows: TGTGCCAGCAGCTTAGACGGGACAGGGAATTCCTACGAGCAGTACTTC. The chain recombines TRBV7-3 with TRBJ2-7; the match to TRBD1 covers 9 bases. The V gene's germline CDR1 is SGHTA and CDR2 FQGTGA. The CDR3 covers 16 residues. Trimming at V came to 2 bases and at J to 1 base, leaving 6 bases not matched to a gene. Complete variable domain (other parts from reference TRBV7-3 and TRBJ2-7): GAGVSQTPSNKVTEKGKYVELRCDPISGHTALYWYRQSLGQGPEFLIYFQGTGAADDSGLPNDRFFAVRPEGSVSTLKIQRTERGDSAVYLCASSLDGTGNSYEQYFGPGTRLTVT.

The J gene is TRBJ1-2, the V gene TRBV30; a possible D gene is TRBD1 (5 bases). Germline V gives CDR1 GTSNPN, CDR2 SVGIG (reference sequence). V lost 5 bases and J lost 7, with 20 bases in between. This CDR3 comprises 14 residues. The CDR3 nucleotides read TGTGCCTGGTCGCGGGGGGAGGCGGGTAGTGGCTACACCTTC. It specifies CAWSRGEAGSGYTF.

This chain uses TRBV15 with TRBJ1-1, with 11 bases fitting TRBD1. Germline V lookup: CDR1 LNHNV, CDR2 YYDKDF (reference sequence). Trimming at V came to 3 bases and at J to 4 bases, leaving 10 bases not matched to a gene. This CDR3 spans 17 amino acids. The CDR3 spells CATSSLAGTGGRTEAFF. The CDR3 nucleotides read TGTGCCACCAGCAGCCTAGCGGGGACAGGGGGACGCACTGAAGCTTTCTTT.

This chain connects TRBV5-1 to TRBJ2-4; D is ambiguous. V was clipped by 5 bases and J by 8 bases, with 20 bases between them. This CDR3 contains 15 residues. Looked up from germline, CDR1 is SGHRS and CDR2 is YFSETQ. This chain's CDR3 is CASRPEPITIHIQYF. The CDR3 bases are TGCGCCAGCAGACCCGAACCAATCACTATCCACATTCAGTACTTC.

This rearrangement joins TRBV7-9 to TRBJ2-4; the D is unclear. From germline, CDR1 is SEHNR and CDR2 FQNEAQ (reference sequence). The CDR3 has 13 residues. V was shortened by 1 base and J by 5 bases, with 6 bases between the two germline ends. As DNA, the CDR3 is TGTGCCAGCAGCTTAGGGCCCGAAAACATTCAGTACTTC. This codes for CASSLGPENIQYF.

In nucleotides, the CDR3 is TGCGCCAGCATCTCAGGGACAGGGCCCTACAATGAGCAGTTCTTC. Protein product: CASISGTGPYNEQFF. The chain employs TRBV5-1 and TRBJ2-1; 9 nucleotides align to TRBD1. V shed 6 bases, J shed 2 bases, and the junction held 6 bases outside the gene matches. Germline V gives CDR1 SGHRS, CDR2 YFSETQ. The CDR3 is 15 residues long.